This T cell receptor (beta chain) comes out of a study of Ad26.COV2.S vaccination and SARS-CoV-2 variants. This clone is a singleton in its sample. Only in-frame clones appear in the TCRdb table, and some are missing; sequencing was by immunoSEQ multiplex PCR. The table lists 250,000 to 300,000 clones, approximately 87% of them singletons. The CDR3 sequence is 13 residues long. V shed 6 bases and J shed 2 bases, with 11 bases lying between them. Looked up from germline, CDR1 is MGHRA and CDR2 is YSYEKL. Treatment specified: 15 to 20 received Ad26.COV2.S at low or high dose, single or two shots; about 5 received placebo; per-sample allocation not given. The study sampled participants on day 63 after the first vaccine or placebo injection.

This clonotype was sampled from a person between 18 and 65 years old who received the Ad26.COV2.S COVID-19 vaccine or a placebo. The material was peripheral blood, obtained in a trial of Ad26.COV2.S vaccine versus placebo. The chain couples TRBV4-1 to TRBJ2-7; a weak D match, TRBD1 (6 bases). The chain's CDR3 is CASSRTETYEQYF. CDR3 bases: TGCGCCAGCAGTCGGACAGAAACCTACGAGCAGTACTTC.